The clone carrying this T cell receptor beta chain occurred many times. Its antigen is as yet unknown. These data are taken from a study of CD8 T cells in ankylosing spondylitis. Overall study findings and caveats: Significantly higher representation of disease-linked clones was reported for matched ankylosing spondylitis synovial fluid. One TCR beta motif, made up of about 8 highly homologous variants, appeared characteristic of ankylosing spondylitis blood. Prior work had noted some motif variants in reactive arthritis blood and synovial fluid.

TCRdb passed the 5' RACE reads through MiXCR, listing each CDR3 protein once. This sample has about 390,000 distinct CDR3 sequences; approximately 20% occur once, and the top ten carry approximately 15%. CDR1 is SQVTM, CDR2 ANQGSEA, per germline. With 8 bases clipped from V and 4 bases from J, the junction kept 9 bases outside the gene matches. The CDR3 has 13 amino acids. The receptor's source is a male donor with ankylosing spondylitis. The chain employs TRBV29-1 and TRBJ2-5; TRBD2 matches 8 bases. Sequenced material: blood, either unsorted or a sorted T cell fraction (not recorded which). The CDR3 DNA is TGCAGCATGCGGGCCAGCGGGAGAGAGACCCAGTACTTC. It encodes CSMRASGRETQYF.